This T cell receptor beta chain was profiled in a study of T cells after yellow fever vaccination. Looking at the study overall: The fractions with low cell numbers were processed using SMART-Seq v4 Ultra Low Input. Study-wide findings and caveats: The CD4 compartment and the CD8 compartment contained a small share of clonotypes in common. Post-booster repertoires again held most primary-vaccination clones (roughly 96% CD4, roughly 89% CD8).

The CDR3 is made up of 13 amino acids. Germline CDR1 and CDR2: SGHVS and FNYEAQ. V lost 3 bases, J lost 1 base, and 6 bases lay in between. UMIs and a universal primer site were added when TCR cDNA was made by 5'RACE template switching. Each CDR3 protein gets one entry after TCRdb re-called the 5' RACE reads with MiXCR. In the table there are about 400,000 distinct CDR3 sequences, approximately 5.7% of which are singletons. Concerning this clonotype itself: What it recognizes is unknown.

The source was PBMCs, collected 5 days after the yellow fever booster vaccination. The gene calls are TRBV7-6 and TRBJ1-2; unclear D gene. This TCR was sampled from a man in his thirties or forties who received the YFV17D yellow fever vaccine. The CDR3 nucleotides are TGTGCCAGCAGCTTCGGGAGTAACTATGGCTACACCTTC. Amino acid sequence: CASSFGSNYGYTF.